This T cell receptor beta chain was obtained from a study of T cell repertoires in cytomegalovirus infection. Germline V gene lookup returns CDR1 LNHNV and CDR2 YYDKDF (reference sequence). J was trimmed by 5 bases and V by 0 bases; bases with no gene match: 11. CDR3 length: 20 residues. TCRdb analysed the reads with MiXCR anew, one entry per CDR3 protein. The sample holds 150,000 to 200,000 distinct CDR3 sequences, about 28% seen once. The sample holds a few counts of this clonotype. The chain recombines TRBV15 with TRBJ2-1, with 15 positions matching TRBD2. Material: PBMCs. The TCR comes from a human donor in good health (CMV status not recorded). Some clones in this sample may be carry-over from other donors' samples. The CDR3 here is CATSRDRWTSGGAKDNEQFF. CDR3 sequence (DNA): TGTGCCACCAGCAGAGATAGGTGGACTAGCGGGGGGGCGAAAGACAATGAGCAGTTCTTC.